Below are 19 T cell receptor beta chains sequenced from a single sample in a study of identifying expanded T cells in peripheral blood. Here immunoSEQ multiplex PCR was the method, and the copy in TCRdb shows in-frame clones only, minus some. The table includes about 58,000 clones, under 85% detected once. What was sequenced was blood. The receptor source for this set is a person aged 18 to 75 in good health.

V usage is TRBV5-6 and J usage is TRBJ1-5; tentative D call: TRBD1 (6 bases). CDR1 and CDR2 (germline): SGHDT, YYEEEE. This CDR3 region has 15 residues. V gave up 1 base and J gave up 4 bases, with 12 bases separating them. DNA of the CDR3: TGTGCCAGCAGCTTGTGGACAGCGTATAATCAGCCCCAGCATTTT. Protein: CASSLWTAYNQPQHF.

This clone came up a few times. The chain uses TRBV7-6 and TRBJ1-5, with D uncertain. CDR3 length equals 14 residues. Deletions cut 1 base from V and 3 bases from J, with 7 bases between. From germline, CDR1 is SGHVS and CDR2 FNYEAQ. The CDR3 here is CASSLGGINQPQHF. The CDR3 region has the DNA TGTGCCAGCAGCTTAGGAGGGATCAATCAGCCCCAGCATTTT.

This clone was recorded once. The chain links TRBV11-1 to TRBJ1-3, with 7 nucleotides matching TRBD1. Germline V gives CDR1 SGHAT, CDR2 FQDESV (reference sequence). The CDR3 is 17 amino acids. V lost 3 bases, J lost 0 bases, and 8 bases stayed unmatched. CDR3 sequence (DNA): TGTGCCAGCAGCTTCGGGACAGAAACAACCTCTGGAAACACCATATATTTT. Translated: CASSFGTETTSGNTIYF.

The chain is built from TRBV2 and TRBJ2-7; no definite D call. The CDR3 contains 16 residues. The V end was cut by 0 bases, the J end by 0 bases, with 12 bases between. Germline loops: CDR1 SNHLY, CDR2 FYNNEI. CDR3 amino acids: CASSEAPRPSSYEQYV. For the CDR3, the DNA is TGTGCCAGCAGTGAAGCGCCGCGACCTAGCTCCTACGAGCAGTACGTC.

V and J are TRBV30 and TRBJ2-1, with D possibly matching TRBD1 (5 bases). Germline loops: CDR1 GTSNPN, CDR2 SVGIG (reference sequence). The CDR3 is 14 residues long. Trimming stripped 2 bases from V and 0 bases from J, with 8 bases between. CDR3 nucleotides: TGTGCCTGGAGTTGGGGCTCCTCCTACAATGAGCAGTTCTTC. This codes for CAWSWGSSYNEQFF. Full variable domain (remainder filled in from reference TRBV30 and TRBJ2-1): SQTIHQWPATLVQPVGSPLSLECTVEGTSNPNLYWYRQAAGRGLQLLFYSVGIGQISSEVPQNLSASRPQDRQFILSSKKLLLSDSGFYLCAWSWGSSYNEQFFGPGTRLTVL.

This sequence joins TRBV4-2 and TRBJ2-7, with D perhaps TRBD1 (6 bases). This CDR3 region has 15 residues. V was pared by 0 bases and J by 4 bases, with 13 bases between. Germline V gene lookup returns CDR1 LGHNA and CDR2 YNFKEQ. The CDR3 nucleotides read TGTGCCAGCAGCCAAGAGGTGGGGGCGTTGTACGAGCAGTACTTC. Protein product: CASSQEVGALYEQYF.

This chain joins TRBV10-3 and TRBJ1-4, with D perhaps TRBD1 (5 bases). Trimming removed 3 bases at V and 3 bases at J, with 8 bases between. The germline V gene encodes CDR1 ENHRY and CDR2 SYGVKD. The CDR3 sequence is 14 residues long. The CDR3 loop is CAISEGTANEKLFF. CDR3 nucleotides: TGTGCCATCAGTGAAGGGACGGCTAATGAAAAACTGTTTTTT.

The CDR3 DNA sequence: TGTGCCAGCAGCTTAACATCCCAGCGGGGACAAGAGACCCAGTACTTC. Translating gives CASSLTSQRGQETQYF. This sequence joins TRBV7-7 and TRBJ2-5; 7 nucleotides agree with TRBD2. V gave up 2 bases and J gave up 2 bases; unmatched junction bases: 8. The germline V gene encodes CDR1 SSHAT and CDR2 FNYEAQ (reference sequence). The CDR3 contains 16 residues.

The rearrangement uses TRBV6-6 and TRBJ1-1; D call uncertain. V dropped 2 bases and J dropped 2 bases, with 6 bases sitting between them. Germline V gene sequence: CDR1 MNHNY, CDR2 SVGAGI (reference sequence). This CDR3 is built from 13 residues. The CDR3 DNA is TGTGCCAGCAGTTACCGGGATAACACTGAAGCTTTCTTT. Its protein product is CASSYRDNTEAFF.

This clone was detected once. The genes are TRBV2 and TRBJ1-3; 7 nucleotides agree with TRBD1. The trim removed 1 base at V and 0 bases at J, leaving 12 bases unmatched. Germline V gene sequence: CDR1 SNHLY, CDR2 FYNNEI. This CDR3 is built from 19 residues. This CDR3 reads CASSEGRGYSLGSGNTIYF. CDR3 nucleotides: TGTGCCAGCAGTGAAGGCAGGGGGTACTCCCTTGGCTCTGGAAACACCATATATTTT.

V gene TRBV27 combines with J gene TRBJ2-3; D is unresolved. Per germline, CDR1 MNHEY and CDR2 SMNVEV (reference sequence). This CDR3 is 15 amino acids long. V was clipped by 3 bases and J by 0 bases, with 10 bases between them. The CDR3 sequence: CASSLSALSTDTQYF. In DNA, the CDR3 is TGTGCCAGCAGTTTGTCAGCGCTTAGCACAGATACGCAGTATTTT.

CDR3 residues: CASSFGPGNYEQYV. CDR3 DNA sequence: TGTGCCAGCAGCTTCGGTCCGGGGAATTACGAGCAGTACGTC. This chain joins TRBV5-6 and TRBJ2-7, with D perhaps matching TRBD2 (5 bases). This CDR3 region has 14 residues. The germline V gene has CDR1 SGHDT and CDR2 YYEEEE. V shed 2 bases and J shed 4 bases, with 13 bases lying between them.

V usage is TRBV5-5 and J usage is TRBJ1-2, with no clear D. CDR3 length: 14 residues. V lost 1 base and J 1 base, leaving 8 bases between the germline ends. Per germline, CDR1 SGHKS and CDR2 YYEKEE (reference sequence). The CDR3 nucleotides are TGTGCCAGCAGCTTGTTGGGCAGTAACTATGGCTACACCTTC. Translation gives CASSLLGSNYGYTF. The full variable domain, its missing parts supplied by reference TRBV5-5 and TRBJ1-2, is DAGVTQSPTHLIKTRGQQVTLRCSPISGHKSVSWYQQVLGQGPQFIFQYYEKEERGRGNFPDRFSARQFPNYSSELNVNALLLGDSALYLCASSLLGSNYGYTFGSGTRLTVV.

This clone was counted only a few times. The rearrangement uses TRBV4-1 and TRBJ2-5, with 9 bases identical to TRBD2. V trimming: 4 bases; J trimming: 4 bases; junction bases outside the gene matches: 4. Germline values: CDR1 MGHRA, CDR2 YSYEKL. This CDR3 contains 14 residues. The CDR3 sequence is CASSPPAGGETQYF. For the CDR3, the DNA is TGCGCCAGCAGCCCTCCAGCGGGGGGAGAGACCCAGTACTTC.

This clone was detected only a few times. The V call is TRBV11-1, the J call TRBJ2-7, with 11 bases aligning to TRBD2. Losses at the gene ends were 5 bases for V and 5 bases for J; bases not matched to a gene: 5. The CDR3 runs 14 residues. Germline V gene sequence: CDR1 SGHAT, CDR2 FQDESV (reference sequence). This CDR3 is CASSDSGRGHEQYF. The DNA for the CDR3 is TGTGCCAGCAGCGATAGCGGGAGGGGGCACGAGCAGTACTTC.

V gene TRBV11-3 combines with J gene TRBJ2-3; 7 bases match TRBD1. V was clipped by 5 bases and J by 0 bases; unmatched bases: 5. CDR1 and CDR2 from the germline V gene are SGHNT and YENEEA. This CDR3 has 15 residues. For the CDR3, the DNA is TGTGCCAGCAGCCCAGGGGGAACTAGCACAGATACGCAGTATTTT. Translated: CASSPGGTSTDTQYF.

For the CDR3, the DNA is TGTGCCAGCAGCGTAGATTATGGGACCTACAATGAGCAGTTCTTC. Protein sequence: CASSVDYGTYNEQFF. This sequence joins TRBV9 and TRBJ2-1; D gene ambiguous. Trimming took 0 bases from V and 2 from J, leaving 9 bases between them. The CDR3 runs to 15 residues. Germline CDR1 reads SGDLS; CDR2 reads YYNGEE.

The chain joins TRBV9 to TRBJ1-2, with 12 bases lining up with TRBD1. The CDR3 covers 14 residues. Germline CDR1 and CDR2: SGDLS and YYNGEE. V was clipped by 5 bases and J by 8 bases; unmatched bases: 7. The CDR3 sequence: CASRPGQGAKGYTF. The DNA for the CDR3 is TGTGCCAGCAGACCGGGACAGGGGGCGAAAGGCTACACCTTC.

This sequence joins TRBV7-2 and TRBJ2-4, with TRBD2 identical over 7 bases. J lost 11 bases, V lost 6 bases, and 10 bases had no gene match. Germline V gene sequence: CDR1 SGHTA, CDR2 FQGNSA. There are 13 residues in the CDR3. CDR3: CASRSPLASLQYF. The CDR3, as DNA: TGTGCCAGCAGATCACCACTAGCGTCCCTTCAGTACTTC.